The clone carrying this T cell receptor (beta chain) has at least ten counts. As yet, its antigen is unknown. The sample comes from a study of T-cell reconstitution after alpha-beta-depleted transplantation in children. General study findings and limits: Certain patients had high TCRbeta diversity at day 60, and it came from recipient T cells and thymic progenitors that survived. Hyperexpanded clones declined; after one year, newly produced T cells mostly supplied diversity. At around two months after transplant, the alpha-beta T cells were reportedly derived from several hundred expanded clones that came from non-depleted graft cells.

It was with unique molecular identifiers that the TCRbeta library was prepared. Each CDR3 protein gets one entry after TCRdb re-called the PCR reads with MiXCR. This sample has 330,000 or so distinct CDR3 sequences; over 7.5% occur once, and the top ten carry around 9.8%. Between the trimmed V and J ends, which lost 2 bases and 8 bases, there was a span of 13 bases. CDR1 PRHDT and CDR2 FYEKMQ come from the germline V gene (reference sequence). The CDR3 covers 14 residues. This sequence originates from a female patient aged 2-9 years who had a stem cell transplant for Fanconi anemia, so the T cells may come from the graft donor. V usage is TRBV13 and J usage is TRBJ2-1; the D is unclear. The source was peripheral blood, collected 360 days after TCRalphabeta/CD19-depleted stem cell transplant. CDR3 coding DNA: TGTGCCAGCAGCTTAAATTATCGGTTTTATGAGCAGTTCTTC. Translation: CASSLNYRFYEQFF.